Sequencing of this T cell receptor beta chain was carried out in a study of early T cells in non-severe SARS-CoV-2 infection. In the study overall: Investigators sequenced bulk RNA drawn from unsorted whole blood, and chains remained unpaired. Regarding the study as a whole: The VDJdb matching leaned toward anti-spike CD8 responses and overlooked private and CD4 specificities.

Germline lookup yields CDR1 SNHLY and CDR2 FYNNEI. V shed 2 bases and J 5 bases; nucleotides not matched to a gene: 2. This CDR3 spans 14 amino acids. There are many counts of this clonotype. Its antigen is unidentified. Researchers attached unique molecular identifiers to individual cDNA molecules. TCRdb re-analysed the 5' RACE reads in MiXCR, keeping a single row per CDR3 protein. This sample has over 55,000 distinct CDR3 sequences, with around 12% found just once. The V gene is TRBV2, the J gene TRBJ2-5; TRBD2 aligns across 10 bases. The origin of this receptor is an adult who was a healthcare worker with PCR-confirmed SARS-CoV-2 infection or an uninfected control (not recorded which). Sequencing was performed on whole blood. CDR3 sequence (DNA): TGTGCCAGCAGTGAACTAGCGGGAGTCGAGACCCAGTACTTC. This encodes CASSELAGVETQYF.